One TCR beta chain is described in this entry. Other nucleotide sequences from this sample produce the same CDR3. The method was immunoSEQ multiplex PCR; TCRdb's version includes in-frame clones alone and lacks a portion of them. The table has about 2.4 million clones, roughly 93% seen once. This entry belongs to a study of shared clonotypes between healthy human individuals. Trimming removed 5 bases from V and 0 bases from J, with 13 bases in between. Germline CDR1 and CDR2: MDHEN and SYDVKM. The CDR3 loop spans 15 amino acids. This rearrangement joins TRBV28 to TRBJ1-1; maybe TRBD1 (6 bases). The specimen sequenced was naive CD4+ T cells from PBMCs. The subset was: CD45RA+ positively selected. This TCR came from a man between 18 and 35 years old in good health. Some clones in this sample may be carry-over from other donors' samples. The CDR3: CASSPTTGLNTEAFF. As DNA, the CDR3 is TGTGCCAGCAGTCCAACGACAGGTTTGAACACTGAAGCTTTCTTT. The complete variable domain, with remaining parts taken from reference TRBV28 and TRBJ1-1, reads DVKVTQSSRYLVKRTGEKVFLECVQDMDHENMFWYRQDPGLGLRLIYFSYDVKMKEKGDIPEGYSVSREKKERFSLILESASTNQTSMYLCASSPTTGLNTEAFFGQGTRLTVV.